This T cell receptor (beta chain) was recovered during a study of T cell responses to AZD1222 COVID-19 vaccine. Study-wide background: Second doses were pooled across both intervals (about 4 or about 12 weeks). Study-wide results and limits: Repertoires were obtained solely post-peak T cell response.

The CDR3 spans 13 residues. The V gene lost 6 bases and the J gene lost 8 bases, with 13 bases spanning the gap. Germline V gene data show CDR1 as MDHEN and CDR2 as SYDVKM. This clone appeared once. The antigen is unknown. Repertoires were generated with immunoSEQ multiplex PCR, while TCRdb's copy carries only in-frame clones and drops some. The data contain fewer than 120,000 clones, around 81% of them seen just once; the ten biggest clones take up around 4.6%. The chain recombines TRBV28 with TRBJ1-4; D possibly corresponds to TRBD1 (5 bases). Sequenced material: peripheral blood, taken on day 0 of AZD1222 vaccination. This receptor was obtained from an adult in good health. CDR3 sequence (DNA): TGTGCCAGCAGCCAAGGGACGGGGGAAAAACTGTTTTTT. Its protein is CASSQGTGEKLFF.